Described below is a single T cell receptor beta chain sequence and its context. Its antigen is undetermined. Just one base apart from a much larger clone, this may be a read error. The data derive from a study of T cells in Graves' hyperthyroidism and ophthalmopathy. Findings and caveats of the study: Stable hyperthyroidism was told apart from ophthalmopathy by a model built on 13 V-J features. With a median lead of about 6.9 months before onset, the model predicted ophthalmopathy.

Germline V gives CDR1 GTSNPN, CDR2 SVGIG (reference sequence). V gave up 5 bases and J gave up 3 bases, with 11 bases separating them. There are 13 residues in the CDR3. Together with thyroid ultrasound, orbital computed tomography, serum thyroxine and TRAb, clinical symptoms were used for diagnoses. RNA transcripts served as the template for amplifying TCR beta CDR3 regions. The TCR CDR3 was amplified in a first-round RT-PCR using the HTBI primer set. TCRdb re-called the multiplex PCR reads through MiXCR, storing one row per CDR3 protein. Among about 590,000 distinct CDR3 sequences listed, around 14% were seen once.

The chain joins TRBV30 to TRBJ1-5; no firm D call. This TCR derives from a woman in her 30s with Graves' hyperthyroidism. Sequencing was done on a sample of blood. CDR3 DNA sequence: TGTGCCTGGGGCGGCGATACCAATCAGCCCCAGCATTTT. It translates to CAWGGDTNQPQHF.